The next 12 T cell receptor beta chains were all read from a single sample in a study of shared clonotypes between healthy human individuals. Here immunoSEQ multiplex PCR was the method, and the copy in TCRdb shows in-frame clones only, minus some. The sample records fewer than 1.6 million clones, 98% to 99% being singletons. Sequenced: naive CD4+ T cells sorted from blood. Subset given: CD45RA+ positively selected. These receptors were obtained from a man aged 25 to 45 in good health.

The chain links TRBV11-1 to TRBJ2-7; D may correspond to TRBD1 or TRBD2 (7 bases each). In germline, CDR1 is SGHAT, CDR2 FQDESV (reference sequence). The CDR3 loop spans 14 amino acids. Trimming pared 5 bases from V and 4 bases from J, leaving 15 bases between. The CDR3 DNA is TGTGCCAGCAGCCCGCAGGGGGGGCGGTACGAGCAGTACTTC. Amino acids: CASSPQGGRYEQYF.

The gene calls are TRBV6-5 and TRBJ1-1; D remains unclear. Germline V gene sequence: CDR1 MNHEY, CDR2 SVGAGI. V shed 0 bases and J shed 4 bases, with 12 bases lying between them. The CDR3 runs to 15 residues. The CDR3 coding sequence is TGTGCCAGCAGTTACTCGGTCACGTTGGCCACTGAAGCTTTCTTT. This gives the protein CASSYSVTLATEAFF.

The CDR3 sequence is CASDRNYGYTF. The CDR3 nucleotides are TGTGCTTCGGACAGGAACTATGGCTACACCTTC. The chain links TRBV30 to TRBJ1-2; 7 bases map to TRBD1. CDR3 length equals 11 residues. CDR1 is GTSNPN and CDR2 is SVGIG in the germline V gene (reference sequence).

A remark on this clone: At one boundary the junction diverges from the germline segment, which might be a read error. The V call is TRBV5-4, the J call TRBJ2-7, with 8 bases identical to TRBD2. The length of the CDR3 is 13 residues. Germline V gene lookup returns CDR1 SGHNT and CDR2 YYREEE (reference sequence). CDR3 amino acids: CASRLAGRYEQYF. CDR3 DNA: TGTGCCAGCCGCTTAGCGGGGAGATACGAGCAGTACTTC.

This chain uses TRBV2 with TRBJ2-1; D is unclear. In germline, CDR1 is SNHLY, CDR2 FYNNEI. The CDR3 is made up of 12 amino acids. Trimming took 5 bases from V and 8 from J, leaving 10 bases between them. CDR3 residues: CASSNDSHEQFF. For the CDR3, the DNA is TGTGCCAGCAGTAACGACTCGCATGAGCAGTTCTTC.

The V call is TRBV5-1, the J call TRBJ2-7; 7 bases agree with TRBD2. V shed 1 base, J shed 4 bases, and the junction held 2 bases outside the gene matches. The CDR3 totals 13 residues. The germline V gene encodes CDR1 SGHRS and CDR2 YFSETQ. The CDR3: CASSLWEGYEQYF. In nucleotides, the CDR3 is TGCGCCAGCAGCTTGTGGGAGGGGTACGAGCAGTACTTC.

This chain links TRBV7-2 with TRBJ1-2, with D uncertain. This CDR3 region has 16 residues. Looked up from germline, CDR1 is SGHTA and CDR2 is FQGNSA. V was shortened by 6 bases and J by 8 bases, with 25 bases between the two germline ends. The CDR3 DNA reads as TGTGCCAGCAGACGCCCCGGGCGTTTCCTTTCTTACGGCTACACCTTC. It encodes CASRRPGRFLSYGYTF.

The chain carries TRBV19 and TRBJ2-3; TRBD1 might be the D (6 bases). From germline, CDR1 is LNHDA and CDR2 SQIVND (reference sequence). Trimming pared 6 bases from V and 2 bases from J, leaving 18 bases between. The length of the CDR3 is 16 residues. CDR3 in DNA: TGTGCCAGTAGCCGGCCACCGGGACATACCACAGATACGCAGTATTTT. Amino acids: CASSRPPGHTTDTQYF.

This clone was observed a handful of times. The chain combines TRBV7-2 with TRBJ2-7, with 9 bases matching TRBD2. V lost 1 base and J lost 4; bases outside the gene matches: 8. This CDR3 has 16 residues. CDR1 is SGHTA, CDR2 FQGNSA, per germline. CDR3 in DNA: TGTGCCAGCAGCTTAGGTAGGCTAGCGGGACAGTACGAGCAGTACTTC. Its translation: CASSLGRLAGQYEQYF. Complete variable domain (other parts from reference TRBV7-2 and TRBJ2-7): GAGVSQSPSNKVTEKGKDVELRCDPISGHTALYWYRQSLGQGLEFLIYFQGNSAPDKSGLPSDRFSAERTGGSVSTLTIQRTQQEDSAVYLCASSLGRLAGQYEQYFGPGTRLTVT.

Remarks on this clone: Other DNA sequences within the sample encode an identical CDR3. The V and J genes are TRBV5-6 and TRBJ2-3; no firm D call. The CDR3 runs 13 residues. V was trimmed by 0 bases and J by 1 base, leaving 3 bases between them. Germline loops: CDR1 SGHDT, CDR2 YYEEEE. CDR3 coding DNA: TGTGCCAGCAGCTTGGACCGCACAGATACGCAGTATTTT. Protein product: CASSLDRTDTQYF. Based on the CDR3 plus reference TRBV5-6 and TRBJ2-3, the full variable domain is DAGVTQSPTHLIKTRGQQVTLRCSPKSGHDTVSWYQQALGQGPQFIFQYYEEEERQRGNFPDRFSGHQFPNYSSELNVNALLLGDSALYLCASSLDRTDTQYFGPGTRLTVL.

The genes are TRBV28 and TRBJ1-2; possible D gene TRBD1, 5 bases. The germline gives CDR1 MDHEN, CDR2 SYDVKM. Between the trimmed V and J ends, which lost 5 bases and 3 bases, there was a span of 16 bases. This CDR3 is built from 15 residues. CDR3 DNA sequence: TGTGCCAGCAGTCTACCCTTGGGGCGGGACTATGGCTACACCTTC. Residues: CASSLPLGRDYGYTF.

The V call is TRBV18, the J call TRBJ2-1; 7 bases line up with TRBD2. This CDR3 spans 13 amino acids. Germline trimming cut 2 bases from V and 6 bases from J; bases unmatched to any gene: 1. The germline gives CDR1 KGHSH, CDR2 LQKENI. The CDR3: CASSPRTSNEQFF. The CDR3 DNA reads TGTGCCAGCTCACCAAGGACTAGCAATGAGCAGTTCTTC.